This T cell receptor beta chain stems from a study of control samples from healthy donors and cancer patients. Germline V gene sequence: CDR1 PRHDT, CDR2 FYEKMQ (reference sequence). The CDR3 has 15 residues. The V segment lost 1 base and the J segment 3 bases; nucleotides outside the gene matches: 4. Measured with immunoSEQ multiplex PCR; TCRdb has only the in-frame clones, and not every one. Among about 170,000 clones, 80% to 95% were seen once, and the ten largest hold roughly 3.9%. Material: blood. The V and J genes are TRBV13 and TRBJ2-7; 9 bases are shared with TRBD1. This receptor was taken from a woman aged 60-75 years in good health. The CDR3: CASSLVRDRVYEQYF. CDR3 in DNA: TGTGCCAGCAGCTTAGTACGGGACAGGGTCTACGAGCAGTACTTC.